Reported below is one T cell receptor (beta chain). The antigen remains unidentified. V lost 0 bases and J 6 bases, leaving 12 bases between the germline ends. The length of the CDR3 is 15 residues. CDR1 is SGHKS, CDR2 YYEKEE, per germline (reference sequence). This sample was taken from a study of cytomegalovirus exposure and HLA in healthy donors. Whole-study results and caveats: Researchers catalogued around 150 TCR beta chains as cytomegalovirus-associated.

The PCR was carried out with 60 Vbeta primers and 13 Jbeta primers. The table came from immunoSEQ multiplex PCR; TCRdb's copy has only in-frame clones and leaves some out. The sample has 200,000 to 250,000 clones; under 70% are singletons. The TCR originated in a man in his forties in good health and CMV-seropositive. The sequencing sample was made of PBMCs. The V call is TRBV5-5, the J call TRBJ2-2, with D perhaps matching TRBD1 (6 bases). The DNA of the CDR3 is TGTGCCAGCAGCTTGGAGGCCAGGGGCCCCGGGGAGCTGTTTTTT. Translating gives CASSLEARGPGELFF.